This T cell receptor (beta chain) was captured by sequencing in a study of tumor-infiltrating lymphocytes in primary liver carcinoma. It was unsorted whole blood that yielded blood RNA, and germline DNA was also extracted. CDR3 length: 16 residues. V shed 3 bases and J shed 1 base, with 12 bases lying between them. Study-level findings and limits: Tumor-adjacent and tumor-blood pairs displayed less overlap than did pairs of tumor regions. Tumor top-250-clone fraction significantly exceeded that of blood (p = 0.039).

Remarks on this clonotype: Antigen specificity is unknown. A much larger clone lies one base from this, so it may be a read error.

The researchers produced TCR beta cDNA from approximately 550 ng total RNA with a constant-region primer. Nested multiplex PCR, run for three rounds with slightly modified ARM-PCR, yielded TCR beta libraries. With TRBV1-TRBV30 forward primers and a C-beta reverse primer, the first two PCR rounds were run for approximately 10 cycles each. Using its own MiXCR run on the multiplex PCR reads, TCRdb lists one record per CDR3 protein. The sample yields about 200,000 distinct CDR3 sequences, about two thirds seen once. The V and J genes are TRBV12-3 or TRBV12-4 and TRBJ2-2, with a weak D call TRBD2 (5 bases). This sequence was found in a woman aged 55-70 years with primary liver carcinoma and hepatitis B virus infection. The sequenced material came from peripheral blood. The CDR3 nucleotides are TGTGCCAGCAGTTTTCTGGCAGGACTGAACACCGGGGAGCTGTTTTTT. Protein: CASSFLAGLNTGELFF.